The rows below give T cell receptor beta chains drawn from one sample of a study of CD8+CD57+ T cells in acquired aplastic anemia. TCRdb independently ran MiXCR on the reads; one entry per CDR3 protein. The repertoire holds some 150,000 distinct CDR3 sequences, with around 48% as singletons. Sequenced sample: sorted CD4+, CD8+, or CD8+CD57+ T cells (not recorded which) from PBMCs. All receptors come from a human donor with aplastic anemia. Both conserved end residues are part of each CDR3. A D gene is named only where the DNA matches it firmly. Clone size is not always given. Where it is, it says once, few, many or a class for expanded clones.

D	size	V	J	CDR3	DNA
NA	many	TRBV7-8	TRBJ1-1	CASSTNLWLGSF	TGTGCCAGCAGTACCAACCTTTGGTTGGGGTCATTT
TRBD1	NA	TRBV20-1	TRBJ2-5	CSASRGTGGLETQYF	TGCAGTGCTAGTAGGGGGACAGGGGGTTTAGAGACCCAGTACTTC
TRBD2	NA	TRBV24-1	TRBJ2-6	CATSDGRRYSGANVLTF	TGTGCCACCAGTGACGGGAGGCGCTACTCTGGGGCCAACGTCCTGACTTTC
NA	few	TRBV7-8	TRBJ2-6	CASSPRGGVSGANVLTF	TGTGCCAGCAGCCCCAGGGGGGGAGTTTCTGGGGCCAACGTCCTGACTTTC
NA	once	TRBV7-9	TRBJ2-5	CASNLPRGLQGTQYF	TGTGCCAGCAACTTACCACGGGGTCTCCAAGGGACCCAGTACTTC
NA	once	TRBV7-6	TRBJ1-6	CASRSLGGNNSPLHF	TGTGCCAGCAGAAGTCTGGGGGGCAATAATTCACCCCTCCACTTT
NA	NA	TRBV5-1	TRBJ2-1	CASSGGWDWRNYNEQFF	TGCGCCAGCAGCGGCGGGTGGGACTGGAGGAATTACAATGAGCAGTTCTTC
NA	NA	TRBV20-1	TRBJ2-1	CSARRDNEQFF	TGCAGTGCTAGACGAGACAATGAGCAGTTCTTC
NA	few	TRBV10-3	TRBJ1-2	CAISESTEHYGYTF	TGTGCCATCAGTGAGTCGACGGAACACTATGGCTACACCTTC
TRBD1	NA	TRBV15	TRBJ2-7	CATSPNPGQDYEQYF	TGTGCCACCAGCCCCAACCCGGGACAGGACTACGAGCAGTACTTC
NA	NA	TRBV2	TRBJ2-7	CASSEVLDIGTYPYEQYF	TGTGCCAGCAGTGAAGTTTTAGATATAGGGACGTACCCCTACGAGCAGTACTTC
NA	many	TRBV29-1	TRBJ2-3	CSVGGVSDDTQYF	TGCAGCGTTGGAGGTGTCTCAGACGATACGCAGTATTTT
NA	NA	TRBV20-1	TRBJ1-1	CSARDAPPEAFF	TGCAGTGCTAGAGATGCCCCTCCTGAAGCTTTCTTT
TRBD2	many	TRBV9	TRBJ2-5	CASSVGDSGGAQETQYF	TGTGCCAGCAGCGTAGGAGACAGCGGGGGTGCCCAAGAGACCCAGTACTTC
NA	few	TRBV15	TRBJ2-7	CATSRGKTYEQYF	TGTGCCACCAGCAGAGGAAAGACCTACGAGCAGTACTTC
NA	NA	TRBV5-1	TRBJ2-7	CASRPDTISYEQYF	TGTGCCAGCAGGCCGGACACCATCTCCTACGAGCAGTACTTC
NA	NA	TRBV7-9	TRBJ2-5	CASSLSRETQYF	TGTGCCAGCAGTTTATCCCGAGAGACCCAGTACTTC
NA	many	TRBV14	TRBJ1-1	CASSQEWLNTEAFF	TGTGCCAGCAGCCAAGAATGGTTGAACACTGAAGCTTTCTTT
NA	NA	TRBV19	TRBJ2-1	CASNIGGYNEQFF	TGTGCCAGTAACATCGGGGGATACAATGAGCAGTTCTTC
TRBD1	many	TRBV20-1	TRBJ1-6	CSARAGTGNSPLHF	TGCAGTGCTAGGGCCGGGACAGGGAATTCACCCCTCCACTTT
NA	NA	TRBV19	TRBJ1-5	CASSVEWGNQPQHF	TGTGCCAGTAGTGTAGAATGGGGCAATCAGCCCCAGCATTTT
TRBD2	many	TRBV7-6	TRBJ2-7	CASSPSSGGASYEQYF	TGTGCCAGCAGCCCCTCTAGCGGGGGGGCCTCCTACGAGCAGTACTTC